The present TCR beta chain was sequenced within a study of blood T cell repertoires in COVID-19. Data came from immunoSEQ multiplex PCR; TCRdb stores just in-frame clones and leaves some out. The sample lists around 400,000 clones; about 89% were seen once. This CDR3 contains 16 residues. V gave up 6 bases and J gave up 2 bases; unmatched junction bases: 7. Germline loops: CDR1 MNHEY, CDR2 SMNVEV (reference sequence). Sequenced: PBMCs or T cells enriched from blood (not recorded which). The chain is built from TRBV27 and TRBJ1-6, with 7 bases identical to TRBD1. The TCR was taken from a woman aged 40 to 50 who had been exposed to COVID-19. The CDR3 DNA is TGTGCCAGCAGACGACAGGGTCTAGCCTATAATTCACCCCTCCACTTT. Its translation is CASRRQGLAYNSPLHF.